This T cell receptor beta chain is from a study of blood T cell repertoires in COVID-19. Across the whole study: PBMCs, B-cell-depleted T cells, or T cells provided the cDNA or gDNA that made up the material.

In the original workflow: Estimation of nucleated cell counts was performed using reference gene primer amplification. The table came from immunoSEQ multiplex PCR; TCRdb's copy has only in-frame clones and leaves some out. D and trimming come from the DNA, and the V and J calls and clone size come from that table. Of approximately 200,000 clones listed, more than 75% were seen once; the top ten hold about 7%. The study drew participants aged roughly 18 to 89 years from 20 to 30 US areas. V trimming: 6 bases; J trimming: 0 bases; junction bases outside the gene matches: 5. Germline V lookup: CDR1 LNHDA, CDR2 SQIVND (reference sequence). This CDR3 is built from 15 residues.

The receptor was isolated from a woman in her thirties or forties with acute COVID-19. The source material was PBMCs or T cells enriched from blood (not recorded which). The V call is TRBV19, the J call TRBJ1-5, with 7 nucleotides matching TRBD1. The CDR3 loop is CASSRQGDSNQPQHF. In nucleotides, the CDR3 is TGTGCCAGTAGCCGACAGGGCGATAGCAATCAGCCCCAGCATTTT.